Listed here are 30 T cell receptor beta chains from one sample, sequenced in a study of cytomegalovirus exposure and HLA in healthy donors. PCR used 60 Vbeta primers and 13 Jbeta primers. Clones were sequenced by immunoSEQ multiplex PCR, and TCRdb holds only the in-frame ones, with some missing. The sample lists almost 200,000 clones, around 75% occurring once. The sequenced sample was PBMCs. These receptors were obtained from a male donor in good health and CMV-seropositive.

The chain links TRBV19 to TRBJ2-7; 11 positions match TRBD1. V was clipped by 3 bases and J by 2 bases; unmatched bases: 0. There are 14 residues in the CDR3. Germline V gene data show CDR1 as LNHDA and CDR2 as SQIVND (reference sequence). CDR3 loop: CASSMGQGAYEQYF. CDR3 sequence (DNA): TGTGCCAGTAGTATGGGACAGGGGGCCTACGAGCAGTACTTC.

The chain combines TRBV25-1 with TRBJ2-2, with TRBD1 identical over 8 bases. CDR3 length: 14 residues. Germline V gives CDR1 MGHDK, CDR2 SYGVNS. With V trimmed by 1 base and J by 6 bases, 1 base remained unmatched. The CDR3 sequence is CASSEWGQAGELFF. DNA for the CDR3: TGTGCCAGCAGTGAATGGGGACAGGCCGGGGAGCTGTTTTTT.

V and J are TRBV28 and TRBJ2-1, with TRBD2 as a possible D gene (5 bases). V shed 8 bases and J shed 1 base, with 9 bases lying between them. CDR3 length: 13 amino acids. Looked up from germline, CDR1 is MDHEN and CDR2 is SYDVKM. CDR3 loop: CASGSGSYNEQFF. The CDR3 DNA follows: TGTGCCAGCGGTTCGGGGTCCTACAATGAGCAGTTCTTC.

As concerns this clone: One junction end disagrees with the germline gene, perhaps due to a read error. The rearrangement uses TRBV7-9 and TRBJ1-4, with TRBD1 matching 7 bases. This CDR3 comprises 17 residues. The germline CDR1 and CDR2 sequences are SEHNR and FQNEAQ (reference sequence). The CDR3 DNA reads TGTTCCAGCAGCAAATGGGGACAGCCCGCAACTAATGAAAAACTGTTTTTT. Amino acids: CSSSKWGQPATNEKLFF.

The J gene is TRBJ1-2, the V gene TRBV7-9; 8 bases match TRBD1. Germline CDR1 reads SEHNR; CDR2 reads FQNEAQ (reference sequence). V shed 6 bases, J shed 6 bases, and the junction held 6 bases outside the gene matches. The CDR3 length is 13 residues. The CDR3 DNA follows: TGTGCCAGCAGATACGGACAGGGCAATGGCTACACCTTC. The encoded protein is CASRYGQGNGYTF.

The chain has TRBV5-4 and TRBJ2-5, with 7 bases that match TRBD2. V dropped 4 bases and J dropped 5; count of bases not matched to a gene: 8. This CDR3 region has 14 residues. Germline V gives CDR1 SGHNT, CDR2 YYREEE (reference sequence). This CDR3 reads CASSPGGVGETQYF. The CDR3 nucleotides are TGTGCCAGCAGCCCGGGGGGTGTTGGGGAGACCCAGTACTTC.

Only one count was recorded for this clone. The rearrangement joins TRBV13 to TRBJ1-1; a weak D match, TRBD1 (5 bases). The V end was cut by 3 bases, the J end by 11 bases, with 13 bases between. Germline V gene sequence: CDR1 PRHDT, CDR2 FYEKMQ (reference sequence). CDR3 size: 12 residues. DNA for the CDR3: TGTGCCAGCAGCTTCCTTCCGAGACAGGCTTTCTTT. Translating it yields CASSFLPRQAFF.

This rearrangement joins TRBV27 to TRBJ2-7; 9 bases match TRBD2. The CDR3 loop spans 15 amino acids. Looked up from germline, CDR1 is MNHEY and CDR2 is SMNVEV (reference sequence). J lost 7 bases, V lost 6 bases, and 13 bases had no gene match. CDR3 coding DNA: TGTGCCAGCAGCCTATATAGTAGCGGGAGTGGAGAGCAGTACTTC. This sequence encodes CASSLYSSGSGEQYF.

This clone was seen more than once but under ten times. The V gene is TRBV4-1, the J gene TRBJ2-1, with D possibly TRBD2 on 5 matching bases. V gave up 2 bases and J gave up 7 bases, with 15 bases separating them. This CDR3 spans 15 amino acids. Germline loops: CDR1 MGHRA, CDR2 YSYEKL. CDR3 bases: TGCGCCAGCAGCCAAAGGTCGGGGAGCAGTAATGAGCAGTTCTTC. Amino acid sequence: CASSQRSGSSNEQFF.

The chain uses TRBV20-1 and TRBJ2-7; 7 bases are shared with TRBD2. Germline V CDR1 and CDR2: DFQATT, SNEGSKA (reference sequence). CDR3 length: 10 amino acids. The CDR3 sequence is CGIPGGEQYF. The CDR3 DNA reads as TGCGGAATTCCCGGGGGGGAGCAGTACTTC.

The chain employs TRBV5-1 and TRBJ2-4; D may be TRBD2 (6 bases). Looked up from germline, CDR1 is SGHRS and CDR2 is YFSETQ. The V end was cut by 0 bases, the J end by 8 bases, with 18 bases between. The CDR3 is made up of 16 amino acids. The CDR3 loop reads CASSLDPGTRDHIQYF. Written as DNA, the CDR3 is TGCGCCAGCAGCTTGGACCCCGGGACTCGGGACCACATTCAGTACTTC. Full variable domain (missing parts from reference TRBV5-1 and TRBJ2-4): KAGVTQTPRYLIKTRGQQVTLSCSPISGHRSVSWYQQTPGQGLQFLFEYFSETQRNKGNFPGRFSGRQFSNSRSEMNVSTLELGDSALYLCASSLDPGTRDHIQYFGAGTRLSVL.

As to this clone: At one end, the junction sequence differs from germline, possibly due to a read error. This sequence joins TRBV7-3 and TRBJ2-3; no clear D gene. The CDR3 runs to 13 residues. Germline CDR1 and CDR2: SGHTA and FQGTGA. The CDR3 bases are TGTGCCAGCAGCTTAAAACTCCCAGGTCCGTTGGATTTT. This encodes CASSLKLPGPLDF. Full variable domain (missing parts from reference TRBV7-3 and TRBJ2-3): GAGVSQTPSNKVTEKGKYVELRCDPISGHTALYWYRQSLGQGPEFLIYFQGTGAADDSGLPNDRFFAVRPEGSVSTLKIQRTERGDSAVYLCASSLKLPGPLDFGPGTRLTVL.

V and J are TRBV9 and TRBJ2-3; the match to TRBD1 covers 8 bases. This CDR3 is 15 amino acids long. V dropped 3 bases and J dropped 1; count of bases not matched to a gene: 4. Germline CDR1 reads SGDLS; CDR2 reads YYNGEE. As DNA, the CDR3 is TGTGCCAGCAGCGGACAGACAGGGGGCACAGATACGCAGTATTTT. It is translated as CASSGQTGGTDTQYF.

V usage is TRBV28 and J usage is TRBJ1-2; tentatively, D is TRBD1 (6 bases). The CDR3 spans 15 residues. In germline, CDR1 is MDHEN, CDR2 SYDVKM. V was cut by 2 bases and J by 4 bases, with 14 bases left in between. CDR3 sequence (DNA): TGTGCCAGCAGTTTAGTCGCAGGGGCTGCCTATGGCTACACCTTC. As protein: CASSLVAGAAYGYTF.

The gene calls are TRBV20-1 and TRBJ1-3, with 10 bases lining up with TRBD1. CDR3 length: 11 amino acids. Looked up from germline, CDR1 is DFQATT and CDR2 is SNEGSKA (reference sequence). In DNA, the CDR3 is TGCGGACAGGGGGCTGGAAACACCATATATTTT. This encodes CGQGAGNTIYF.

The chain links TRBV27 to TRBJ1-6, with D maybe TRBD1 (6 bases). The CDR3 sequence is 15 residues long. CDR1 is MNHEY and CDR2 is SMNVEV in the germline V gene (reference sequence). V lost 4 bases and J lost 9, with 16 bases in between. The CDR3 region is CASSSGTLQGSPLHF. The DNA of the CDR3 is TGTGCCAGCAGTTCCGGGACATTACAAGGTTCACCCCTCCACTTT.

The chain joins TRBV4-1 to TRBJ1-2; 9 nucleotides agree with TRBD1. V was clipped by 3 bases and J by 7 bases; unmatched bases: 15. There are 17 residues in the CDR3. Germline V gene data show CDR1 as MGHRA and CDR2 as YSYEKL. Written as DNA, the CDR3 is TGCGCCAGCAGCCAGGGTAACTGGGACAGGGAATTTTTTGGCTACACCTTC. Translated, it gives CASSQGNWDREFFGYTF.

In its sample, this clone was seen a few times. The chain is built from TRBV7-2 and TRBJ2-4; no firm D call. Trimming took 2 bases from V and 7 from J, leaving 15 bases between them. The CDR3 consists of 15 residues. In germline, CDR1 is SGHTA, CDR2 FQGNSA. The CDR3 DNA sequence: TGTGCCAGCAGCTTACAATTCCGAGCCCTGAACATTCAGTACTTC. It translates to CASSLQFRALNIQYF.

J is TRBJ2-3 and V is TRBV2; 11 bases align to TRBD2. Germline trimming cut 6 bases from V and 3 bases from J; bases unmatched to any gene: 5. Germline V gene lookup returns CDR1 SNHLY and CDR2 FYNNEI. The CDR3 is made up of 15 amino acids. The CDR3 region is CASRARTSGTDTQYF. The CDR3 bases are TGTGCCAGCAGGGCCAGGACTAGCGGGACAGATACGCAGTATTTT.

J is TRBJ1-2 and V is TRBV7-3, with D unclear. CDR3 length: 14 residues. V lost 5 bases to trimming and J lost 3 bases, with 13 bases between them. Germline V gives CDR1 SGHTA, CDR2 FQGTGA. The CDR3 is CASSPDPEDYGYTF. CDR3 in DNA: TGTGCCAGCAGCCCGGATCCGGAGGACTATGGCTACACCTTC.

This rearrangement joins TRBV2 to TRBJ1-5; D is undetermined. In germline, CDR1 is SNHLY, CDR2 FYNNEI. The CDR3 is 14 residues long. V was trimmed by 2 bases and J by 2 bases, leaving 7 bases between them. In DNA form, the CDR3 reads TGTGCCAGCAGTGAATTGTATGGCAATCAGCCCCAGCATTTT. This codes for CASSELYGNQPQHF. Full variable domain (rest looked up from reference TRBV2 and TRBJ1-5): EPEVTQTPSHQVTQMGQEVILRCVPISNHLYFYWYRQILGQKVEFLVSFYNNEISEKSEIFDDQFSVERPDGSNFTLKIRSTKLEDSAMYFCASSELYGNQPQHFGDGTRLSIL.

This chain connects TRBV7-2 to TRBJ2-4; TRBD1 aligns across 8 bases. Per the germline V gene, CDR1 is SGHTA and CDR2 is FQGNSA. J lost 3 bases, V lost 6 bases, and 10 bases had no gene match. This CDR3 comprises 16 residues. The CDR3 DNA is TGTGCCAGCAGTTCCAGACAGGGGATATTCAAAAACATTCAGTACTTC. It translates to CASSSRQGIFKNIQYF.

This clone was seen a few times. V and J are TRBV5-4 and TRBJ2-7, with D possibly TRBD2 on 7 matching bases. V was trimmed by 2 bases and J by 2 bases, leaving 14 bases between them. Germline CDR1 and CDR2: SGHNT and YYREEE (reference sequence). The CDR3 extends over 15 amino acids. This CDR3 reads CASSFGLGGAYEQYF. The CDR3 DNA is TGTGCCAGCAGCTTTGGGCTAGGGGGGGCCTACGAGCAGTACTTC.

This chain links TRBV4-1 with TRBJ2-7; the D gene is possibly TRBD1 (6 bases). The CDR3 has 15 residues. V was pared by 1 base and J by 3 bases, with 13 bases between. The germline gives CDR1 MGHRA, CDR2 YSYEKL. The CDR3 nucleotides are TGCGCCAGCAGCCAAGTCGGGACAATTGACTACGAGCAGTACTTC. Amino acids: CASSQVGTIDYEQYF.

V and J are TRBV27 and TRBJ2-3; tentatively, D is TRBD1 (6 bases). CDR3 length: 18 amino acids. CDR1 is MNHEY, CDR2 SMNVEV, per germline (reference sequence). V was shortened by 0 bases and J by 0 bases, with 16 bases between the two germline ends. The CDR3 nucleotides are TGTGCCAGCAGTTTATCGAATTACAGGGATGGGAGCACAGATACGCAGTATTTT. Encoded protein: CASSLSNYRDGSTDTQYF.

CDR3 bases: TGTGCCACCACAGATGTGACAGGGAGCACAGATACGCAGTATTTT. It yields the protein CATTDVTGSTDTQYF. V and J are TRBV15 and TRBJ2-3, with TRBD1 identical over 7 bases. This CDR3 has 15 amino acids. CDR1 and CDR2 from the germline V gene are LNHNV and YYDKDF (reference sequence). V lost 7 bases and J lost 0; bases outside the gene matches: 7.

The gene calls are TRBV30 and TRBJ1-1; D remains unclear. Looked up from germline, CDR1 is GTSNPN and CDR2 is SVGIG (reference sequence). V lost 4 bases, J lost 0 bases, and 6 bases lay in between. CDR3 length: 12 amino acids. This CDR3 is CAWIGLNTEAFF. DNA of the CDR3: TGTGCCTGGATTGGCCTGAACACTGAAGCTTTCTTT. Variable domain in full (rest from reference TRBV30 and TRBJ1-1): SQTIHQWPATLVQPVGSPLSLECTVEGTSNPNLYWYRQAAGRGLQLLFYSVGIGQISSEVPQNLSASRPQDRQFILSSKKLLLSDSGFYLCAWIGLNTEAFFGQGTRLTVV.

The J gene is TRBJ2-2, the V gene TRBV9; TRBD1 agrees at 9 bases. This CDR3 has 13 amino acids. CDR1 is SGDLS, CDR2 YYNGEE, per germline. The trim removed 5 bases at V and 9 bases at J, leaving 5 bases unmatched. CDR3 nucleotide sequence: TGTGCCAGCAGTTGGGGACAGGGCCGGGAGCTGTTTTTT. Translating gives CASSWGQGRELFF.

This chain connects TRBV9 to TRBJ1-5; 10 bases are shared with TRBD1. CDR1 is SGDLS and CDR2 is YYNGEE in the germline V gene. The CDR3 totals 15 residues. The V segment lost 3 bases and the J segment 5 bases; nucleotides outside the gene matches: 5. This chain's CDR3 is CASSAGTGVDQPQHF. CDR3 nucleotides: TGTGCCAGCAGCGCCGGGACAGGGGTCGATCAGCCCCAGCATTTT.

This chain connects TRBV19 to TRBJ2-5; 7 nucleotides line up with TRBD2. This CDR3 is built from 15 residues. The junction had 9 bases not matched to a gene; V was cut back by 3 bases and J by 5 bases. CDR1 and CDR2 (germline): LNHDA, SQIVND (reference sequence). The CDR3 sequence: CASSIQGLVSETQYF. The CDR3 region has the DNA TGTGCCAGTAGTATCCAAGGACTAGTCTCGGAGACCCAGTACTTC.